The 18 T cell receptor beta chains given below trace back to one sample, sequenced in a study of shared clonotypes between healthy human individuals. Sequenced by immunoSEQ multiplex PCR; TCRdb stores in-frame clones only, minus some. This table holds some 2,100,000 clones, 90% to 96% found once. Source material: naive CD4+ T cells sorted from blood. Subset noted: CD45RA+ positively selected. These receptors came from a man between 18 and 29 years old in good health.

Regarding this clone: Since no conserved phenylalanine or tryptophan closes the CDR3, a read error is the likely cause. The limits of the CDR3 on the DNA are not certain, so only TCRdb's listed CDR3 is given. The rearrangement links TRBV28 to TRBJ1-1; no DNA check was done on the table's D call, TRBD1. The germline V gene encodes CDR1 MDHEN and CDR2 SYDVKM. The CDR3 numbers 13 amino acids, ends counted. CDR3: CASSQVTDRPDVI.

CDR3 bases: TGTGCCAGCTCACGAGGGGACAGCCGGAATAGCAATCAGCCCCAGCATTTT. This codes for CASSRGDSRNSNQPQHF. The chain recombines TRBV18 with TRBJ1-5; 7 nucleotides agree with TRBD1. Germline V gives CDR1 KGHSH, CDR2 LQKENI. This CDR3 region has 17 residues. With V trimmed by 4 bases and J by 0 bases, 9 bases remained unmatched. Looking up the rest from reference TRBV18 and TRBJ1-5 gives the full variable domain: NAGVMQNPRHLVRRRGQEARLRCSPMKGHSHVYWYRQLPEEGLKFMVYLQKENIIDESGMPKERFSAEFPKEGPSILRIQQVVRGDSAAYFCASSRGDSRNSNQPQHFGDGTRLSIL.

This clone has just one count. V and J are TRBV6-6 and TRBJ1-2; possibly TRBD1 for D (5 bases). Trimming removed 2 bases at V and 10 bases at J, with 17 bases between. Germline V CDR1 and CDR2: MNHNY, SVGAGI (reference sequence). This CDR3 has 14 residues. In nucleotides, the CDR3 is TGTGCCAGCAGTTACGACGGAGGGGTGAAAGACTACACCTTC. It is translated as CASSYDGGVKDYTF.

To note about this clone: The sample contains more than one DNA sequence encoding this CDR3. The chain employs TRBV5-4 and TRBJ1-6; no firm D call. Trimming removed 0 bases at V and 7 bases at J, with 8 bases between. This CDR3 has 14 residues. Germline V CDR1 and CDR2: SGHNT, YYREEE (reference sequence). The CDR3 region is CASSLGGVNSPLHF. DNA of the CDR3: TGTGCCAGCAGCTTGGGTGGGGTGAATTCACCCCTCCACTTT.

The V gene is TRBV7-3, the J gene TRBJ2-1; D might be TRBD1 or TRBD2, each matching 5 bases. The CDR3 extends over 14 amino acids. Per germline, CDR1 SGHTA and CDR2 FQGTGA. Trimming took 5 bases from V and 9 from J, leaving 17 bases between them. The CDR3 is CASSTGDQSVEQFF. CDR3 sequence (DNA): TGTGCCAGCAGCACCGGGGACCAGTCCGTTGAGCAGTTCTTC.

A note on this clone: The same CDR3 can be traced to other DNA sequences in this sample. This chain links TRBV28 with TRBJ1-5; D is unclear. Germline CDR1 is MDHEN and CDR2 is SYDVKM. This CDR3 has 11 residues. V was trimmed by 5 bases and J by 4 bases, leaving 3 bases between them. The CDR3 sequence is CASSPNQPQHF. The CDR3 coding sequence is TGTGCCAGCAGTCCAAATCAGCCCCAGCATTTT.

V and J are TRBV7-9 and TRBJ1-2, with D possibly TRBD1 on 6 matching bases. Per the germline V gene, CDR1 is SEHNR and CDR2 is FQNEAQ (reference sequence). This CDR3 region has 14 residues. V was clipped by 4 bases and J by 5 bases, with 14 bases between them. The CDR3: CASSWGQDLYGYTF. DNA for the CDR3: TGTGCCAGCAGCTGGGGACAAGACTTATATGGCTACACCTTC.

The chain is built from TRBV10-3 and TRBJ1-2; TRBD1 might be the D (5 bases). Trimming cost V 2 bases and J 2 bases, with 12 bases left between them. The CDR3 is made up of 15 amino acids. The germline CDR1 and CDR2 sequences are ENHRY and SYGVKD. The CDR3 coding sequence is TGTGCCATCAGTGAGGACAGAGAGGAGAACTATGGCTACACCTTC. Translating it yields CAISEDREENYGYTF.

V and J are TRBV7-3 and TRBJ2-3; D remains unclear. Trimming stripped 2 bases from V and 0 bases from J, with 6 bases between. Germline loops: CDR1 SGHTA, CDR2 FQGTGA. CDR3 length equals 14 residues. The CDR3 reads CASSLSFSTDTQYF. The CDR3 region has the DNA TGTGCCAGCAGCTTATCTTTTAGCACAGATACGCAGTATTTT.

The chain joins TRBV19 to TRBJ2-2, with 7 bases lining up with TRBD1. CDR1 is LNHDA, CDR2 SQIVND, per germline (reference sequence). V shed 2 bases, J shed 9 bases, and the junction held 9 bases outside the gene matches. The CDR3 totals 15 residues. The CDR3 DNA is TGTGCCAGTAGTATAAACCCGACGACAGGGTGGGAGCTGTTTTTT. As protein: CASSINPTTGWELFF.

The rearrangement links TRBV28 to TRBJ1-2; D is uncertain. CDR1 MDHEN and CDR2 SYDVKM come from the germline V gene. The CDR3 has 12 residues. Trimming pared 4 bases from V and 7 bases from J, leaving 10 bases between. CDR3 in amino acids: CASSSPIGGYTF. In nucleotides, the CDR3 is TGTGCCAGCAGTTCCCCTATAGGTGGCTACACCTTC.

This chain connects TRBV28 to TRBJ1-2; 9 bases are shared with TRBD1. Germline V gene lookup returns CDR1 MDHEN and CDR2 SYDVKM. V shed 2 bases, J shed 4 bases, and the junction held 5 bases outside the gene matches. This CDR3 comprises 15 residues. The chain's CDR3 is CASSLRQGDSYGYTF. The CDR3 region has the DNA TGTGCCAGCAGTTTAAGACAGGGGGATTCCTATGGCTACACCTTC.

This clone came up a few times. CDR3 DNA sequence: TGTGCCAGCAGCCGTTGGCCCGAGCAGTACTTC. It translates to CASSRWPEQYF. J is TRBJ2-7 and V is TRBV11-3; no firm D call. There are 11 residues in the CDR3. Germline V lookup: CDR1 SGHNT, CDR2 YENEEA. Trimming removed 5 bases from V and 6 bases from J, with 8 bases in between.

CDR3 loop: CASSLADRTYNEQFF. The CDR3 coding sequence is TGTGCCAGCAGCTTGGCCGACAGGACCTACAATGAGCAGTTCTTC. This rearrangement joins TRBV5-6 to TRBJ2-1, with D perhaps matching TRBD1 (6 bases). Trimming took 0 bases from V and 2 from J, leaving 9 bases between them. The germline V gene encodes CDR1 SGHDT and CDR2 YYEEEE. The CDR3 is 15 residues long.

The chain couples TRBV28 to TRBJ2-7; D possibly uses TRBD1 or TRBD2 (5 bases each). Germline CDR1 reads MDHEN; CDR2 reads SYDVKM. The CDR3 runs 14 residues. Trimming took off 6 bases at V and 5 bases at J, with 17 bases between the two ends. The CDR3 reads CASRGTFTGNEQYF. The CDR3 nucleotides are TGTGCCAGCAGAGGGACCTTCACAGGAAACGAGCAGTACTTC.

This clone was observed a handful of times. The sample contains more than one DNA sequence encoding this CDR3. This chain uses TRBV6-5 with TRBJ2-7; 11 bases match TRBD1. The CDR3 consists of 15 residues. CDR1 MNHEY and CDR2 SVGAGI come from the germline V gene. Unmatched junction bases numbered 0, after V lost 0 bases and J lost 2 bases. The CDR3 nucleotides read TGTGCCAGCAGTTACTCGGACAGGGGGCCCTACGAGCAGTACTTC. It yields the protein CASSYSDRGPYEQYF.

This chain connects TRBV5-1 to TRBJ1-2; D is ambiguous. The CDR3 loop spans 13 amino acids. The germline V gene has CDR1 SGHRS and CDR2 YFSETQ. With 0 bases removed from V and 8 bases from J, the gap between germline ends came to 11 bases. The CDR3 sequence: CASSLDGLVGYTF. CDR3 sequence (DNA): TGCGCCAGCAGCTTGGACGGCCTTGTGGGCTACACCTTC.

Of note for this clone: Other DNA variants within this sample encode the same CDR3. This chain uses TRBV28 with TRBJ1-4; 8 nucleotides align to TRBD1. The ends lost 4 bases at V and 5 bases at J; junction bases unmatched: 3. From germline, CDR1 is MDHEN and CDR2 SYDVKM. This CDR3 region has 14 residues. CDR3 in amino acids: CASSSGGANEKLFF. CDR3 bases: TGTGCCAGCAGTTCAGGGGGCGCAAATGAAAAACTGTTTTTT.